The entry below gives a single T cell receptor beta chain sequence along with its context. These data belong to a study of control samples from healthy donors and cancer patients. Only in-frame clones appear in the TCRdb table, and some are missing; sequencing was by immunoSEQ multiplex PCR. The sample holds about 96,000 clones; 80% to 95% are singletons and the top ten take 8%. The receptor's source is a man younger than 35 in good health. Sequenced sample: blood.

CDR3 amino acids: CASSLGGPSGRTDTQYF. The DNA of the CDR3 is TGTGCCAGCAGCTTAGGCGGGCCTAGCGGTCGCACAGATACGCAGTATTTT. The genes are TRBV13 and TRBJ2-3; 7 bases agree with TRBD2. Germline values: CDR1 PRHDT, CDR2 FYEKMQ (reference sequence). V was clipped by 0 bases and J by 1 base; unmatched bases: 7. The CDR3 has 17 residues.